Listed here are 19 T cell receptor beta chains from one sample, sequenced in a study of Graves' ophthalmopathy and Graves' hyperthyroidism. Researchers took RNA transcripts and amplified TCR beta CDR3 regions from them. After a first-round RT-PCR with HTBI primers, a second-round multiplex PCR was run. TCRdb ran MiXCR on the multiplex PCR reads and lists one entry per CDR3 protein. The sample has more than 1,000,000 distinct CDR3 sequences, about 40% seen once; the top ten hold roughly 10%. The sample was peripheral blood or thyroid tissue (not recorded which). These receptors were obtained from an adult man with Graves' hyperthyroidism.

This chain uses TRBV20-1 with TRBJ2-5, with a weak D call TRBD2 (6 bases). In germline, CDR1 is DFQATT, CDR2 SNEGSKA (reference sequence). The CDR3 extends over 14 amino acids. The V end lost 0 bases, the J end lost 3 bases, and 11 bases lay between the germline ends. The CDR3 region is CSARELALKETQYF. CDR3 nucleotides: TGCAGTGCTAGAGAACTAGCACTAAAAGAGACCCAGTACTTC.

This clonotype was seen ten or more times. The genes are TRBV10-3 and TRBJ2-1, with TRBD2 matching 7 bases. Germline V gives CDR1 ENHRY, CDR2 SYGVKD. V gave up 4 bases and J gave up 5 bases; unmatched junction bases: 14. The CDR3 covers 17 residues. Written as DNA, the CDR3 is TGTGCCATCAGTGGGGGAGGCGGAGGGACTAAAAACAATGAGCAGTTCTTC. It is translated as CAISGGGGGTKNNEQFF.

This clonotype was counted only a few times. The chain joins TRBV19 to TRBJ1-5, with 9 bases identical to TRBD1. Trimming at V came to 7 bases and at J to 5 bases, leaving 9 bases not matched to a gene. CDR3 length equals 15 residues. Germline V gene sequence: CDR1 LNHDA, CDR2 SQIVND (reference sequence). In DNA, the CDR3 is TGTGCCAGTACCCATGGGACAGGGCCCTATCAGCCCCAGCATTTT. As protein: CASTHGTGPYQPQHF.

Concerning this clonotype itself: This may stem from a read error, because a much larger clone lies one nucleotide away. A read error is likely, as this CDR3 ends without the conserved phenylalanine or tryptophan. CDR3 in amino acids: CSARGSGGFEAFL. The CDR3 DNA follows: TGCAGTGCTAGAGGGAGCGGGGGCTTTGAAGCTTTCCTT. The gene calls are TRBV20-1 and TRBJ1-1; a possible D gene is TRBD1 (6 bases). V shed 1 base and J shed 7 bases, with 13 bases lying between them. In germline, CDR1 is DFQATT, CDR2 SNEGSKA (reference sequence). The CDR3 totals 13 residues.

The sample holds many counts of this clonotype. J is TRBJ1-6 and V is TRBV9; a weak D match, TRBD1 (5 bases). The germline gives CDR1 SGDLS, CDR2 YYNGEE. The V end was cut by 4 bases, the J end by 5 bases, with 13 bases between. The CDR3 sequence is 15 residues long. The CDR3 DNA reads as TGTGCCAGCAGCCCACGACAGAGCCATAATTCACCCCTCCACTTT. Its translation is CASSPRQSHNSPLHF. Full variable domain (missing parts from reference TRBV9 and TRBJ1-6): DSGVTQTPKHLITATGQRVTLRCSPRSGDLSVYWYQQSLDQGLQFLIQYYNGEERAKGNILERFSAQQFPDLHSELNLSSLELGDSALYFCASSPRQSHNSPLHFGNGTRLTVT.

V and J are TRBV10-3 and TRBJ1-2; tentative D call: TRBD1 (5 bases). Germline CDR1 is ENHRY and CDR2 is SYGVKD. The CDR3 covers 14 residues. V lost 3 bases and J 1 base, leaving 9 bases between the germline ends. The CDR3: CAISDEDSNYGYTF. CDR3 coding DNA: TGTGCCATCAGTGATGAAGACAGTAACTATGGCTACACCTTC.

This clonotype was counted at least ten times. The chain is built from TRBV11-2 and TRBJ1-1; no firm D call. Germline CDR1 is SGHAT and CDR2 is FQNNGV. Trimming cost V 5 bases and J 13 bases, with 20 bases left between them. This CDR3 comprises 13 residues. The CDR3 DNA follows: TGTGCCAGCAGCGCTGTCACTCCTCTCAGGCTTTTCTTT. It codes for CASSAVTPLRLFF.

The chain combines TRBV7-7 with TRBJ1-6; possibly TRBD1 for D (5 bases). The CDR3 is 18 amino acids. Trimming took 11 bases from V and 0 from J, leaving 23 bases between them. Germline values: CDR1 SSHAT, CDR2 FNYEAQ (reference sequence). The CDR3 region has the DNA TGTGCCGACACTGCCGGCAGGGACTCGAGCTCCTATAATTCACCCCTCCACTTT. Translation: CADTAGRDSSSYNSPLHF.

The sample holds many counts of this clonotype. V and J are TRBV6-6 and TRBJ1-2; D ambiguous. Germline lookup yields CDR1 MNHNY and CDR2 SVGAGI (reference sequence). This CDR3 is 13 amino acids long. V gave up 0 bases and J gave up 5 bases, with 7 bases separating them. The CDR3 protein is CASSYSPEYGYTF. CDR3 in DNA: TGTGCCAGCAGTTACTCGCCTGAGTATGGCTACACCTTC.

The chain is built from TRBV10-3 and TRBJ2-7, with 8 nucleotides matching TRBD1. The CDR3 runs 13 residues. The V gene's germline CDR1 is ENHRY and CDR2 SYGVKD. The ends lost 6 bases at V and 5 bases at J; junction bases unmatched: 6. Written as DNA, the CDR3 is TGTGCCATCAGCCGAGACAGGGGCGACGAGCAGTACTTC. The encoded protein is CAISRDRGDEQYF.

The table lists this clonotype with a few counts. The gene calls are TRBV11-2 and TRBJ2-2; 8 bases match TRBD1. Germline V gene lookup returns CDR1 SGHAT and CDR2 FQNNGV. V lost 2 bases to trimming and J lost 0 bases; unmatched junction nucleotides: 5. This CDR3 has 17 residues. This CDR3 reads CASSLSPGQANTGELFF. The CDR3 DNA sequence: TGTGCCAGCAGCTTATCGCCGGGACAGGCGAACACCGGGGAGCTGTTTTTT.

This clonotype was counted many times. V gene TRBV7-9 combines with J gene TRBJ2-2; D is undetermined. V gave up 5 bases and J gave up 6 bases, with 16 bases separating them. The germline V gene encodes CDR1 SEHNR and CDR2 FQNEAQ (reference sequence). The CDR3 contains 15 residues. The CDR3 is CASSPLLGLAGELFF. In DNA, the CDR3 is TGTGCCAGCAGCCCGCTACTTGGTTTAGCCGGGGAGCTGTTTTTT.

This clonotype has more than one count but fewer than ten. The gene calls are TRBV5-1 and TRBJ2-7; TRBD1 might be the D (6 bases). This CDR3 region has 13 residues. V shed 7 bases and J shed 1 base, with 12 bases lying between them. Per the germline V gene, CDR1 is SGHRS and CDR2 is YFSETQ. The DNA for the CDR3 is TGCGCCAGCCGGACAGACCAATCCTACGAGCAGTACTTC. Translation gives CASRTDQSYEQYF. The variable domain in full, with the rest retrieved from reference TRBV5-1 and TRBJ2-7, is KAGVTQTPRYLIKTRGQQVTLSCSPISGHRSVSWYQQTPGQGLQFLFEYFSETQRNKGNFPGRFSGRQFSNSRSEMNVSTLELGDSALYLCASRTDQSYEQYFGPGTRLTVT.

Points on this clonotype: A much larger clone lies a single base off, so this may be a read error. The gene calls are TRBV15 and TRBJ1-5; 7 bases line up with TRBD1. Germline trimming cut 8 bases from V and 3 bases from J; bases unmatched to any gene: 7. The CDR3 totals 14 residues. Germline V CDR1 and CDR2: LNHNV, YYDKDF (reference sequence). The CDR3 region has the DNA TGTGCCACCCGACAGGGTAGGCCCAATCAGCCCCAGCATTTT. This sequence encodes CATRQGRPNQPQHF.

The V gene is TRBV9, the J gene TRBJ1-2, with D unresolved. Germline-derived CDR1 and CDR2 are SGDLS and YYNGEE. The CDR3 length is 12 residues. V was shortened by 5 bases and J by 7 bases, with 12 bases between the two germline ends. The CDR3 sequence is CASSNRVGGYTF. CDR3 DNA: TGTGCCAGCAGTAACCGGGTCGGTGGCTACACCTTC.

This clonotype was seen repeatedly, ten times or more. The V gene is TRBV19, the J gene TRBJ1-3, with D hard to call. Germline V gives CDR1 LNHDA, CDR2 SQIVND (reference sequence). Trimming took off 6 bases at V and 4 bases at J, with 19 bases between the two ends. The CDR3 has 16 residues. The CDR3 sequence is CASRLPGGEDGNTIYF. The CDR3 bases are TGTGCCAGTAGACTCCCCGGCGGGGAGGACGGAAACACCATATATTTT.

In its sample, this clonotype was seen many times. CDR3 sequence (DNA): TGTGCCAGCAGCATAAGGTTGGGGACAGTGAACACTGAAGCTTTCTTT. This translates into CASSIRLGTVNTEAFF. V usage is TRBV11-1 and J usage is TRBJ1-1; 7 nucleotides match TRBD1. Germline CDR1 reads SGHAT; CDR2 reads FQDESV (reference sequence). V trimming: 5 bases; J trimming: 0 bases; junction bases outside the gene matches: 9. The CDR3 covers 16 residues.

The rearrangement uses TRBV10-2 and TRBJ2-5, with D uncertain. The CDR3 has 12 amino acids. Per the germline V gene, CDR1 is WSHSY and CDR2 is SAAADI. V was shortened by 3 bases and J by 3 bases, with 5 bases between the two germline ends. CDR3 in amino acids: CASSDRKETQYF. In DNA form, the CDR3 reads TGCGCCAGCAGTGACAGGAAAGAGACCCAGTACTTC.

The CDR3 DNA sequence: TGTGCCAGCAGTCCTTTTACCACTGCCTACGAGCAGTACTTC. It is translated as CASSPFTTAYEQYF. This chain connects TRBV12-3 or TRBV12-4 to TRBJ2-7; D is undetermined. CDR3 length: 14 residues. The V and J ends lost 5 bases and 2 bases respectively, with 13 bases between them.